This T cell receptor beta chain was sequenced during a study of CD8 T cells in ankylosing spondylitis. Study outcomes and limitations: One TCR beta motif, made up of several highly homologous variants, appeared characteristic of ankylosing spondylitis blood. Reportedly, matched ankylosing spondylitis synovial fluid was significantly enriched for disease-linked clones. Disease-linked clones, CD8+, were relatively rare in peripheral blood.

This clonotype showed up many times. What it recognizes is unknown. Looked up from germline, CDR1 is DFQATT and CDR2 is SNEGSKA (reference sequence). V was shortened by 0 bases and J by 5 bases, with 10 bases between the two germline ends. The CDR3 length is 14 residues. Quantitative 5'-RACE was performed with molecular barcodes, and it yielded the TCR beta libraries. TCRdb fed the 5' RACE reads into MiXCR, producing one record per CDR3 protein. The sample lists about 220,000 distinct CDR3 sequences; approximately 7.3% were seen once. This TCR was recovered from a male donor with ankylosing spondylitis. The specimen sequenced was blood, either unsorted or a sorted T cell fraction (not recorded which). This chain uses TRBV20-1 with TRBJ2-2; D is undetermined. CDR3 DNA sequence: TGCAGTGCTAGAGATTTTCAAGAGACCGGGGAGCTGTTTTTT. Translating gives CSARDFQETGELFF.